This T cell receptor (beta chain) came from a study of blood T cell repertoires in COVID-19. About the study: Spain, Italy and the United States supplied samples that represented acute and convalescent COVID-19.

Original analysis: Nucleated cell number was recorded as an estimate derived from reference gene primer amplification. The method was immunoSEQ multiplex PCR; TCRdb's version includes in-frame clones alone and lacks a portion of them. V and J calls and clone size follow that table, whereas D and trimming were derived from the DNA. The data show fewer than 400,000 clones, around 83% seen once. V was cut by 1 base and J by 0 bases, with 12 bases left in between. Germline assignment: CDR1 LGHNA and CDR2 YSLEER. The CDR3 loop spans 16 amino acids. The material sequenced was peripheral blood. This receptor was taken from a man aged 25 to 45 with active or convalescent COVID-19. This rearrangement joins TRBV4-3 to TRBJ1-2; D remains unclear. CDR3 sequence reads: CASSQVVARANYGYTF. In nucleotides, the CDR3 is TGCGCCAGCAGCCAAGTAGTTGCGAGAGCTAACTATGGCTACACCTTC.